One sample yielded the 26 T cell receptor beta chains listed below, sequenced in a study of T-cell reconstitution after alpha-beta-depleted transplantation in children. As it was prepared, the TCRbeta library received unique molecular identifiers. One entry per CDR3 protein results from TCRdb running MiXCR on the PCR reads. The profile shows around 440,000 distinct CDR3 sequences, about a sixth of them singletons. Sequenced here: PBMCs, mostly from graft donor cells, sampled 360 days after TCRalphabeta/CD19-depleted stem cell transplant. Receptors originate from a boy less than two years old who had a stem cell transplant for Wiskott-Aldrich syndrome, so the T cells may come from the graft donor.

A few counts support this clonotype. The chain links TRBV11-2 to TRBJ2-7; D is perhaps TRBD1 (5 bases). This CDR3 is built from 16 residues. Germline values: CDR1 SGHAT, CDR2 FQNNGV. The V end lost 0 bases, the J end lost 0 bases, and 12 bases lay between the germline ends. The CDR3, as DNA: TGTGCCAGCAGCTTAGAGTTTAAGGGGTCCTCCTACGAGCAGTACTTC. It encodes CASSLEFKGSSYEQYF.

The sample holds a few counts of this clonotype. The chain uses TRBV7-2 and TRBJ2-4; the match to TRBD2 covers 11 bases. V dropped 2 bases and J dropped 4; count of bases not matched to a gene: 1. The CDR3 runs to 15 residues. The germline V gene encodes CDR1 SGHTA and CDR2 FQGNSA. CDR3: CASSLWTSGKNIQYF. The CDR3 nucleotides read TGTGCCAGCAGCTTATGGACTAGCGGGAAAAACATTCAGTACTTC. The full variable domain, in which reference TRBV7-2 and TRBJ2-4 provide the parts outside the CDR3, is GAGVSQSPSNKVTEKGKDVELRCDPISGHTALYWYRQSLGQGLEFLIYFQGNSAPDKSGLPSDRFSAERTGGSVSTLTIQRTQQEDSAVYLCASSLWTSGKNIQYFGAGTRLSVL.

This clonotype was seen a handful of times. The DNA of the CDR3 is TGTGCCAGCACCGGGACTAGCGAATACAATGAGCAGTTCTTC. This translates into CASTGTSEYNEQFF. V usage is TRBV2 and J usage is TRBJ2-1, with 10 positions matching TRBD2. Germline trimming cut 7 bases from V and 4 bases from J; bases unmatched to any gene: 4. There are 14 residues in the CDR3. The V gene's germline CDR1 is SNHLY and CDR2 FYNNEI. Based on the CDR3 plus reference TRBV2 and TRBJ2-1, the full variable domain is EPEVTQTPSHQVTQMGQEVILRCVPISNHLYFYWYRQILGQKVEFLVSFYNNEISEKSEIFDDQFSVERPDGSNFTLKIRSTKLEDSAMYFCASTGTSEYNEQFFGPGTRLTVL.

Ten or more counts support this clonotype. The V call is TRBV5-1, the J call TRBJ2-1; no clear D gene. With 4 bases removed from V and 1 base from J, the gap between germline ends came to 18 bases. Germline values: CDR1 SGHRS, CDR2 YFSETQ. The CDR3 loop spans 17 amino acids. The CDR3 sequence is CASSRTMAEGSYNEQFF. The CDR3 DNA sequence: TGCGCCAGCAGCCGGACGATGGCTGAAGGGTCCTACAATGAGCAGTTCTTC.

CDR3 in DNA: TGTGCCAGCAGCCCTTACAGGGGCCCAGGGGTAGGGGCCAACGTCCTGACTTTC. Amino acid sequence: CASSPYRGPGVGANVLTF. The chain carries TRBV7-7 and TRBJ2-6; 7 bases map to TRBD1. The CDR3 covers 18 residues. The J segment lost 4 bases and the V segment lost 5 bases, leaving 14 bases of the junction unmatched. Germline loops: CDR1 SSHAT, CDR2 FNYEAQ (reference sequence).

This clonotype was observed a handful of times. The chain combines TRBV6-5 with TRBJ2-2, with D possibly matching TRBD2 (6 bases). With 9 bases removed from V and 6 bases from J, the gap between germline ends came to 11 bases. CDR3 size: 12 residues. The germline gives CDR1 MNHEY, CDR2 SVGAGI. CDR3 region: CASTGTSGELFF. Here the CDR3 DNA reads TGTGCCAGTACCGGGACTTCCGGGGAGCTGTTTTTT.

This clonotype was counted between two and nine times. This chain connects TRBV9 to TRBJ2-3; no definite D call. With 0 bases removed from V and 2 bases from J, the gap between germline ends came to 7 bases. Germline assignment: CDR1 SGDLS and CDR2 YYNGEE. The CDR3 totals 14 residues. CDR3 residues: CASSVGVYTDTQYF. Here the CDR3 DNA reads TGTGCCAGCAGCGTAGGCGTATACACAGATACGCAGTATTTT.

This clonotype was seen a handful of times. The J gene is TRBJ1-2, the V gene TRBV12-3 or TRBV12-4, with D possibly matching TRBD1 (6 bases). V lost 5 bases to trimming and J lost 3 bases, with 13 bases between them. The CDR3 loop spans 14 amino acids. CDR3 DNA sequence: TGTGCCAGCAGTCCCGCAAGACAGGACTATGGCTACACCTTC. Translation: CASSPARQDYGYTF.

This chain uses TRBV7-2 with TRBJ2-5, with D hard to call. This CDR3 comprises 16 residues. The germline V gene has CDR1 SGHTA and CDR2 FQGNSA. V shed 5 bases and J shed 5 bases, with 21 bases lying between them. CDR3 in amino acids: CASSQRLPRKMETQYF. CDR3 DNA: TGTGCCAGCAGCCAACGACTGCCCCGGAAAATGGAGACCCAGTACTTC.

The chain recombines TRBV6-2 or TRBV6-3 with TRBJ2-3; D is ambiguous. The CDR3 has 13 amino acids. From germline, CDR1 is MNHEY and CDR2 SVGEGT. V lost 1 base and J lost 6, with 8 bases in between. The CDR3: CASSYYLPDTQYF. CDR3 coding DNA: TGTGCCAGCAGTTACTACCTTCCGGATACGCAGTATTTT.

This clonotype was detected a few times. V and J are TRBV7-2 and TRBJ2-5, with 11 bases matching TRBD1. With V trimmed by 4 bases and J by 5 bases, 12 bases remained unmatched. Germline V gene lookup returns CDR1 SGHTA and CDR2 FQGNSA. CDR3 length equals 17 residues. The CDR3, as DNA: TGTGCCAGCAGCTCGAACTCGGACAGGGGGCTAGGGGAGACCCAGTACTTC. Residues: CASSSNSDRGLGETQYF. The entire variable domain, with the rest obtained from reference TRBV7-2 and TRBJ2-5, is as follows: GAGVSQSPSNKVTEKGKDVELRCDPISGHTALYWYRQSLGQGLEFLIYFQGNSAPDKSGLPSDRFSAERTGGSVSTLTIQRTQQEDSAVYLCASSSNSDRGLGETQYFGPGTRLLVL.

This clonotype was counted only a few times. The rearrangement uses TRBV5-1 and TRBJ2-1, with D unresolved. There are 19 residues in the CDR3. The V gene's germline CDR1 is SGHRS and CDR2 YFSETQ. Trimming left V 0 bases short and J 4 bases short, with 23 bases between. The CDR3 DNA sequence: TGCGCCAGCAGCTTGGCGCGACGCGCGGACGAAACCGTATACAATGAGCAGTTCTTC. It encodes CASSLARRADETVYNEQFF.

This clonotype was seen more than once but under ten times. This chain links TRBV27 with TRBJ2-1; 9 nucleotides align to TRBD2. Unmatched junction bases numbered 10, after V lost 6 bases and J lost 7 bases. Germline CDR1 MNHEY, CDR2 SMNVEV (reference sequence). This CDR3 comprises 15 residues. This CDR3 is CASSPTGLASNEQFF. The CDR3 bases are TGTGCCAGCAGCCCAACTGGACTAGCGAGTAATGAGCAGTTCTTC.

The sample holds a few counts of this clonotype. The chain's CDR3 is CASSQVPLAGGPEQYF. CDR3 bases: TGTGCCAGCAGCCAAGTGCCCCTAGCGGGGGGGCCCGAGCAGTACTTC. The chain carries TRBV4-2 and TRBJ2-7; 12 nucleotides match TRBD2. V lost 1 base, J lost 6 bases, and 7 bases stayed unmatched. CDR3 size: 16 residues. The V gene's germline CDR1 is LGHNA and CDR2 YNFKEQ.

This clonotype turned up a few times. J is TRBJ2-3 and V is TRBV11-2; tentatively, D is TRBD1 or TRBD2 (6 bases each). The CDR3 is made up of 16 amino acids. V was shortened by 3 bases and J by 1 base, with 14 bases between the two germline ends. Per the germline V gene, CDR1 is SGHAT and CDR2 is FQNNGV. CDR3 sequence reads: CASSLTGALGTDTQYF. The CDR3 DNA sequence: TGTGCCAGCAGCTTGACGGGGGCCCTCGGCACAGATACGCAGTATTTT. The variable domain in full, with the rest retrieved from reference TRBV11-2 and TRBJ2-3, is EAGVAQSPRYKIIEKRQSVAFWCNPISGHATLYWYQQILGQGPKLLIQFQNNGVVDDSQLPKDRFSAERLKGVDSTLKIQPAKLEDSAVYLCASSLTGALGTDTQYFGPGTRLTVL.

This clonotype was seen a handful of times. The J gene is TRBJ2-2, the V gene TRBV20-1, with TRBD2 identical over 8 bases. J gave up 4 bases and V 6 bases, and 10 bases lay outside the gene matches. Per germline, CDR1 DFQATT and CDR2 SNEGSKA (reference sequence). CDR3 length: 15 amino acids. CDR3 nucleotides: TGCAGTGCGTTAGCGGGAAAGAAGAGCACCGGGGAGCTGTTTTTT. Protein sequence: CSALAGKKSTGELFF.

This clonotype showed up many times. The gene calls are TRBV12-3 or TRBV12-4 and TRBJ2-5, with no clear D. There are 11 residues in the CDR3. Trimming took off 5 bases at V and 5 bases at J, with 6 bases between the two ends. DNA of the CDR3: TGTGCCAGCAGTGGGCAGGAGACCCAGTACTTC. This codes for CASSGQETQYF.

V gene TRBV12-3 or TRBV12-4 combines with J gene TRBJ2-5; perhaps D is TRBD1 or TRBD2 (5 bases each). Trimming pared 4 bases from V and 4 bases from J, leaving 10 bases between. This CDR3 contains 13 residues. CDR3 in amino acids: CASSYKGRETQYF. DNA for the CDR3: TGTGCCAGCAGTTATAAGGGACGAGAGACCCAGTACTTC.

This clonotype occurred a few times. J is TRBJ2-3 and V is TRBV15; D is perhaps TRBD2 (6 bases). The CDR3 contains 14 residues. V shed 1 base and J shed 6 bases, with 11 bases lying between them. Germline V gene sequence: CDR1 LNHNV, CDR2 YYDKDF (reference sequence). The chain's CDR3 is CATSRGWGRDTQYF. The CDR3 DNA sequence: TGTGCCACCAGCAGAGGATGGGGGAGGGATACGCAGTATTTT.

The chain links TRBV20-1 to TRBJ2-5, with 8 bases lining up with TRBD1. CDR1 DFQATT and CDR2 SNEGSKA come from the germline V gene (reference sequence). V shed 2 bases, J shed 5 bases, and the junction held 7 bases outside the gene matches. This CDR3 spans 14 amino acids. CDR3 coding DNA: TGCAGTGCTAGAAGGGGGAGACAGGGGGAGACCCAGTACTTC. Protein product: CSARRGRQGETQYF.

The sample holds many counts of this clonotype. This chain links TRBV20-1 with TRBJ2-3; 8 bases line up with TRBD1. The CDR3 consists of 15 residues. After removal of 2 bases from V and 3 bases from J, the junction contained 7 bases not matched to a gene. CDR1 and CDR2 from the germline V gene are DFQATT and SNEGSKA (reference sequence). The CDR3: CSARRDRIITDTQYF. The CDR3 DNA reads as TGCAGTGCTAGACGGGACAGGATAATTACAGATACGCAGTATTTT.

This chain connects TRBV7-9 to TRBJ2-2, with 9 nucleotides matching TRBD2. Germline assignment: CDR1 SEHNR and CDR2 FQNEAQ (reference sequence). Trimming removed 5 bases from V and 6 bases from J; junction bases left unmatched: 4. The CDR3 is 14 amino acids. This CDR3 is CASSRLAAAGELFF. CDR3 sequence (DNA): TGTGCCAGCAGCAGACTAGCGGCGGCCGGGGAGCTGTTTTTT.

J is TRBJ1-1 and V is TRBV27; D is undetermined. CDR3 length equals 15 residues. The V gene's germline CDR1 is MNHEY and CDR2 SMNVEV (reference sequence). V was pared by 2 bases and J by 5 bases, with 15 bases between. CDR3 loop: CASSLRIREGTEAFF. For the CDR3, the DNA is TGTGCCAGCAGTTTAAGGATTAGGGAAGGAACTGAAGCTTTCTTT.

This clonotype was counted between two and nine times. The V gene is TRBV10-3, the J gene TRBJ2-2, with 8 positions matching TRBD1. The CDR3 covers 15 residues. V was pared by 6 bases and J by 4 bases, with 7 bases of the junction left unmatched. From germline, CDR1 is ENHRY and CDR2 SYGVKD. The CDR3 DNA reads TGTGCCATCAGGCCGGGACAGGTTATCACCGGGGAGCTGTTTTTT. Protein sequence: CAIRPGQVITGELFF.

The V gene is TRBV10-3, the J gene TRBJ1-1, with D perhaps TRBD1 (5 bases). V dropped 2 bases and J dropped 0 bases, with 10 bases sitting between them. CDR1 is ENHRY and CDR2 is SYGVKD in the germline V gene. The CDR3 length is 15 residues. The DNA of the CDR3 is TGTGCCATCAGTGAGAGCGGGACGGTGAACACTGAAGCTTTCTTT. Translating it yields CAISESGTVNTEAFF.

This chain links TRBV6-2 or TRBV6-3 with TRBJ2-7; D is undetermined. This CDR3 is 14 amino acids long. CDR1 and CDR2 from the germline V gene are MNHEY and SVGEGT. The germline V and J ends were trimmed by 4 bases and 5 bases, with 15 bases remaining between them. CDR3 sequence reads: CASSFAGPRDEQYF. For the CDR3, the DNA is TGTGCCAGCAGTTTCGCCGGGCCGCGTGACGAGCAGTACTTC.